This T cell receptor beta chain is from a study of CD8+ T cells in alopecia areata. Following RNA extraction, reverse transcription yielded cDNA that acted as the sequencing template. This table comes from immunoSEQ multiplex PCR, and its TCRdb copy is limited to in-frame clones, with some not included. Seen here are approximately 180,000 clones, approximately 53% observed once, and the top ten hold about a tenth. Treatment here: oral pan-JAK inhibitor, 5-10 mg twice daily. Germline CDR1 reads SQVTM; CDR2 reads ANQGSEA. The J segment lost 4 bases and the V segment lost 5 bases, leaving 4 bases of the junction unmatched. The CDR3 runs to 12 residues.

The sequencing here drew on CD8+ T cells sorted from blood, taken at week 24, from a patient treated with tofacitinib. The V gene is TRBV29-1, the J gene TRBJ1-1; 7 nucleotides agree with TRBD1. The source is a human donor with alopecia areata. This CDR3 is CSVTDRATEAFF. DNA of the CDR3: TGCAGCGTTACTGACAGGGCCACTGAAGCTTTCTTT.